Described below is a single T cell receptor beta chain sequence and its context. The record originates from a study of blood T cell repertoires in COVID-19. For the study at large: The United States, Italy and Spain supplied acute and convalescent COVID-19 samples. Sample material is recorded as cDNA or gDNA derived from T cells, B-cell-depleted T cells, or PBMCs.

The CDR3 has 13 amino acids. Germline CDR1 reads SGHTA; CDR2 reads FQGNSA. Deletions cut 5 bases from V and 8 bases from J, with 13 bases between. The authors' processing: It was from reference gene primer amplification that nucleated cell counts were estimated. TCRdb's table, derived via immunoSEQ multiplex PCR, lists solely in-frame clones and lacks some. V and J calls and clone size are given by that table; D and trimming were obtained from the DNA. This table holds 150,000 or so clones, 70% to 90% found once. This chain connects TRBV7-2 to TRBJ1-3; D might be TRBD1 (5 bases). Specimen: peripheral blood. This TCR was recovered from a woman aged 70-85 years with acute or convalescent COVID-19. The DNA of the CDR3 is TGTGCCAGCAGCCTGAGACAGCTAGACACCATATATTTT. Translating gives CASSLRQLDTIYF.